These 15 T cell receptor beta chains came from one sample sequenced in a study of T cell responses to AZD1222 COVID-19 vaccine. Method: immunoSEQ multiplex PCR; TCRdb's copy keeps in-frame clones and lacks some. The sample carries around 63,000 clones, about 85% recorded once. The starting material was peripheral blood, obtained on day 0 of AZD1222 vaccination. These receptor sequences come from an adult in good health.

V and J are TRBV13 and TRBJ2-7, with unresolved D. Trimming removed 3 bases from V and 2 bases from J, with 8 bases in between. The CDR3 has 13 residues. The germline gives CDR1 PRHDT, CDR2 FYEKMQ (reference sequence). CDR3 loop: CASSFDSAYEQYF. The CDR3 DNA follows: TGTGCCAGCAGCTTCGACTCGGCCTACGAGCAGTACTTC.

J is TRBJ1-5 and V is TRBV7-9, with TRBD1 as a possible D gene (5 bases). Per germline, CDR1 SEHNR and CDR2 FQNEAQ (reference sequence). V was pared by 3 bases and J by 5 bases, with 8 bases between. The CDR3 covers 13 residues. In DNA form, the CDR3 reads TGTGCCAGCAGCTTCCGGGGGGATCAGCCCCAGCATTTT. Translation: CASSFRGDQPQHF.

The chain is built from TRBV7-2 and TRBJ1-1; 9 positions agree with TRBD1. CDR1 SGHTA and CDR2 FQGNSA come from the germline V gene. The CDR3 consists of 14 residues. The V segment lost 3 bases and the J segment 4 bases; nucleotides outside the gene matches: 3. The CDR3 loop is CASSFDRGATEAFF. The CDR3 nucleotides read TGTGCCAGCAGCTTCGACAGGGGGGCCACTGAAGCTTTCTTT.

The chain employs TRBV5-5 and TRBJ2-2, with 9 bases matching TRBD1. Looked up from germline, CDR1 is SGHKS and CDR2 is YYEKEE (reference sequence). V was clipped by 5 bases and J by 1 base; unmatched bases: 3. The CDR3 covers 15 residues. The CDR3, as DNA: TGTGCCAGCAGGTGGGACAGGGTGAACACCGGGGAGCTGTTTTTT. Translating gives CASRWDRVNTGELFF.

CDR3 DNA sequence: TGTGCCAGCATCCTAGCGGGGGGCCTAAATACGCAGTATTTT. Translation gives CASILAGGLNTQYF. The chain carries TRBV2 and TRBJ2-3; 11 bases agree with TRBD2. The CDR3 contains 14 residues. With 7 bases clipped from V and 7 bases from J, the junction kept 7 bases outside the gene matches. Germline V gives CDR1 SNHLY, CDR2 FYNNEI.

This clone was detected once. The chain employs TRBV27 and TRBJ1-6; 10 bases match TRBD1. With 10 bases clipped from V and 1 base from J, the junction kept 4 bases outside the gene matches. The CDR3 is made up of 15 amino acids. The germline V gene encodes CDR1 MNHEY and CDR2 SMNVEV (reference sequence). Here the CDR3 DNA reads TGTGCCACCGGACAGGGGGTTTCCTATAATTCACCCCTCCACTTT. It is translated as CATGQGVSYNSPLHF.

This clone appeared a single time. CDR3 residues: CASSPMGLAQETQYF. CDR3 nucleotide sequence: TGCGCCAGCAGCCCGATGGGACTAGCGCAAGAGACCCAGTACTTC. V is TRBV4-1 and J is TRBJ2-5; the match to TRBD2 covers 10 bases. V trimming: 4 bases; J trimming: 2 bases; junction bases outside the gene matches: 4. The CDR3 is made up of 15 amino acids. Germline V gives CDR1 MGHRA, CDR2 YSYEKL.

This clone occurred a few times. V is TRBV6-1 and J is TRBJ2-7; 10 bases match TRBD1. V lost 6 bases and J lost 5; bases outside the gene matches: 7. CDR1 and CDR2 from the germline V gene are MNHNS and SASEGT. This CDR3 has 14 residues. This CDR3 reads CASRTGQGVHEQYF. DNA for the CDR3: TGTGCCAGCAGAACCGGACAGGGGGTCCACGAGCAGTACTTC.

CDR3 DNA: TGTGCCATCAGTGAGTCCCCCCAAAGGTCACCCCTCCACTTT. Translation: CAISESPQRSPLHF. J is TRBJ1-6 and V is TRBV10-3; D uncertain. The CDR3 extends over 14 amino acids. Trimming pared 0 bases from V and 10 bases from J, leaving 10 bases between. Germline CDR1 ENHRY, CDR2 SYGVKD.

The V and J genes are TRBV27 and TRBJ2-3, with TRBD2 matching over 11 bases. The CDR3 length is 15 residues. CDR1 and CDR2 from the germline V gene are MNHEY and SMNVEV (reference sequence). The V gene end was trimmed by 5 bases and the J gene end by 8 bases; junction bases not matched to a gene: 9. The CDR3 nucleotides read TGTGCCAGCAGTCCCACCGGCACTAGCGGGGGTACGCAGTATTTT. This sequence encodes CASSPTGTSGGTQYF.

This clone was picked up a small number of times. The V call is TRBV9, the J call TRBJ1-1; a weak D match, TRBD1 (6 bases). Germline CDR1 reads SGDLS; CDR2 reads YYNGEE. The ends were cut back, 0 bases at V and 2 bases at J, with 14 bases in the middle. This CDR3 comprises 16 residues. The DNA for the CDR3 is TGTGCCAGCAGCGTAGATCCCAGGGGTACTAACACTGAAGCTTTCTTT. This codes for CASSVDPRGTNTEAFF. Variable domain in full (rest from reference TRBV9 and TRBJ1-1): DSGVTQTPKHLITATGQRVTLRCSPRSGDLSVYWYQQSLDQGLQFLIQYYNGEERAKGNILERFSAQQFPDLHSELNLSSLELGDSALYFCASSVDPRGTNTEAFFGQGTRLTVV.

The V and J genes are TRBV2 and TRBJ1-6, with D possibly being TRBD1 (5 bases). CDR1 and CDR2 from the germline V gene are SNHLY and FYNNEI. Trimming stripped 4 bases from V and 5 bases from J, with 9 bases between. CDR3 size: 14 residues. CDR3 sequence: CASSGRVNNSPLHF. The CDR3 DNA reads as TGTGCCAGCAGTGGCAGGGTTAATAATTCACCCCTCCACTTT. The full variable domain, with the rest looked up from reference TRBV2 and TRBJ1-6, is EPEVTQTPSHQVTQMGQEVILRCVPISNHLYFYWYRQILGQKVEFLVSFYNNEISEKSEIFDDQFSVERPDGSNFTLKIRSTKLEDSAMYFCASSGRVNNSPLHFGNGTRLTVT.

The CDR3, as DNA: TGTGCCAGCAGCCGCTTCGGGCAGGGAGGATACGAGCAGTACTTC. Protein product: CASSRFGQGGYEQYF. This sequence joins TRBV27 and TRBJ2-7; TRBD2 is a possible D gene (6 bases). Trimming pared 6 bases from V and 4 bases from J, leaving 19 bases between. The CDR3 totals 15 residues. The V gene's germline CDR1 is MNHEY and CDR2 SMNVEV (reference sequence).

The CDR3 is CASRDSSGANVLTF. CDR3 nucleotides: TGTGCCAGCAGGGATAGCTCTGGGGCCAACGTCCTGACTTTC. The rearrangement links TRBV25-1 to TRBJ2-6; D uncertain. This CDR3 comprises 14 residues. With 6 bases removed from V and 0 bases from J, the gap between germline ends came to 6 bases. The germline gives CDR1 MGHDK, CDR2 SYGVNS.

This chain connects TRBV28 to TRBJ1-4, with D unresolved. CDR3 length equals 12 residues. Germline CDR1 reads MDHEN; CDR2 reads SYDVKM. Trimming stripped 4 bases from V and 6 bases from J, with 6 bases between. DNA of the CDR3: TGTGCCAGCAGTTGGGTGGATGAAAAACTGTTTTTT. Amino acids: CASSWVDEKLFF.